Following are 23 T cell receptor beta chains from one sample sequenced in a study of Ad26.COV2.S vaccination and SARS-CoV-2 variants. Clones were read by immunoSEQ multiplex PCR, and TCRdb kept only the in-frame ones, dropping some. The sample gives under 400,000 clones, roughly 84% of which show up once; about 3.4% is in the top ten. The treatment denotes: 19 received Ad26.COV2.S at low or high dose, single or two shots; 5 received placebo; per-sample allocation not given. Sampling was performed 63 days after the first vaccine or placebo injection. This specimen consisted of peripheral blood, obtained in a trial of Ad26.COV2.S vaccine versus placebo. The receptors here all came from a person aged 18-65 years who received the Ad26.COV2.S COVID-19 vaccine or a placebo.

The chain has TRBV11-3 and TRBJ2-1; D might be TRBD2 (7 bases). The germline V gene has CDR1 SGHNT and CDR2 YENEEA. V was shortened by 5 bases and J by 10 bases, with 21 bases between the two germline ends. CDR3 size: 15 residues. CDR3 sequence (DNA): TGTGCCAGCAGCCCCACCCGGGGGGCGTTTCGGGAGCAGTTCTTC. The encoded protein is CASSPTRGAFREQFF. Full variable domain (outside the CDR3, taken from reference TRBV11-3 and TRBJ2-1): EAGVVQSPRYKIIEKKQPVAFWCNPISGHNTLYWYLQNLGQGPELLIRYENEEAVDDSQLPKDRFSAERLKGVDSTLKIQPAELGDSAVYLCASSPTRGAFREQFFGPGTRLTVL.

The V gene is TRBV5-1, the J gene TRBJ2-1, with TRBD2 matching over 10 bases. Trimming cost V 3 bases and J 2 bases; bases outside gene matches: 2. This CDR3 is 15 amino acids long. Per the germline V gene, CDR1 is SGHRS and CDR2 is YFSETQ. The CDR3 DNA reads TGCGCCAGCAGCTACAGCGGGGGGGCCTACAATGAGCAGTTCTTC. It is translated as CASSYSGGAYNEQFF.

The chain carries TRBV5-1 and TRBJ1-1; D is uncertain. The CDR3 consists of 14 residues. V lost 3 bases and J 0 bases, leaving 9 bases between the germline ends. Germline V CDR1 and CDR2: SGHRS, YFSETQ. CDR3 DNA: TGCGCCAGCAGCTCAATTGACCTGAACACTGAAGCTTTCTTT. Its protein is CASSSIDLNTEAFF.

This rearrangement joins TRBV18 to TRBJ1-2; D is perhaps TRBD1 (6 bases). Germline CDR1 reads KGHSH; CDR2 reads LQKENI. Trimming removed 3 bases from V and 4 bases from J, with 15 bases in between. The CDR3 is 15 amino acids. The CDR3 DNA follows: TGTGCCAGCTCACCGGATTTTCGGGGGCCCTATGGCTACACCTTC. Translation gives CASSPDFRGPYGYTF. The whole variable domain, remainder taken from reference TRBV18 and TRBJ1-2, is NAGVMQNPRHLVRRRGQEARLRCSPMKGHSHVYWYRQLPEEGLKFMVYLQKENIIDESGMPKERFSAEFPKEGPSILRIQQVVRGDSAAYFCASSPDFRGPYGYTFGSGTRLTVV.

The chain links TRBV27 to TRBJ2-3; D is tentatively TRBD1 or TRBD2 (6 bases each). The CDR3 totals 14 residues. V was pared by 2 bases and J by 4 bases, with 10 bases between. Germline CDR1 and CDR2: MNHEY and SMNVEV (reference sequence). The CDR3 is CASSLVRGADTQYF. CDR3 nucleotides: TGTGCCAGCAGTTTAGTTAGGGGGGCAGATACGCAGTATTTT.

The chain recombines TRBV13 with TRBJ2-6; D not resolved. V was clipped by 5 bases and J by 2 bases, with 10 bases between them. This CDR3 is 15 amino acids long. Per germline, CDR1 PRHDT and CDR2 FYEKMQ (reference sequence). CDR3 residues: CASSTPMPGANVLTF. The CDR3 nucleotides read TGTGCCAGCAGCACACCGATGCCTGGGGCCAACGTCCTGACTTTC.

The gene calls are TRBV5-1 and TRBJ1-6, with a possible D match to TRBD1 (6 bases). The CDR3 contains 16 residues. Germline CDR1 SGHRS, CDR2 YFSETQ. V was cut by 2 bases and J by 6 bases, with 15 bases left in between. CDR3 protein: CASSFDRMGINSPLHF. The CDR3 DNA follows: TGCGCCAGCAGCTTCGACAGGATGGGGATTAATTCACCCCTCCACTTT. Based on the CDR3 plus reference TRBV5-1 and TRBJ1-6, the full variable domain is KAGVTQTPRYLIKTRGQQVTLSCSPISGHRSVSWYQQTPGQGLQFLFEYFSETQRNKGNFPGRFSGRQFSNSRSEMNVSTLELGDSALYLCASSFDRMGINSPLHFGNGTRLTVT.

The chain links TRBV5-6 to TRBJ2-3; D is ambiguous. The V gene lost 2 bases and the J gene lost 3 bases, with 10 bases spanning the gap. Germline loops: CDR1 SGHDT, CDR2 YYEEEE. The CDR3 consists of 14 residues. CDR3 DNA sequence: TGTGCCAGCAGCTTTTCACGGAGTACAGATACGCAGTATTTT. It encodes CASSFSRSTDTQYF.

The V call is TRBV9, the J call TRBJ2-3, with D possibly being TRBD1 (5 bases). This CDR3 contains 15 residues. V lost 0 bases and J 3 bases, leaving 11 bases between the germline ends. Germline lookup yields CDR1 SGDLS and CDR2 YYNGEE. Here the CDR3 reads CASSVDQGSTDTQYF. CDR3 DNA sequence: TGTGCCAGCAGCGTAGATCAGGGTTCGACAGATACGCAGTATTTT.

The chain couples TRBV18 to TRBJ1-5; D perhaps matches TRBD1 (5 bases). Trimming left V 5 bases short and J 3 bases short, with 11 bases between. The CDR3 runs 14 residues. Germline-derived CDR1 and CDR2 are KGHSH and LQKENI. In DNA, the CDR3 is TGTGCCAGCTCAACGGGACCGGTCAATCAGCCCCAGCATTTT. Encoded protein: CASSTGPVNQPQHF.

The chain couples TRBV6-1 to TRBJ2-6; 8 bases line up with TRBD2. Germline V gene data show CDR1 as MNHNS and CDR2 as SASEGT. CDR3 size: 16 residues. V was clipped by 3 bases and J by 0 bases; unmatched bases: 1. CDR3 in amino acids: CASSDRGGSGANVLTF. The CDR3 DNA follows: TGTGCCAGCAGTGATCGGGGGGGCTCTGGGGCCAACGTCCTGACTTTC.

V is TRBV9 and J is TRBJ1-3; 9 bases align to TRBD1. Germline assignment: CDR1 SGDLS and CDR2 YYNGEE. J gave up 1 base and V 0 bases, and 2 bases lay outside the gene matches. The CDR3 is 16 amino acids. CDR3 residues: CASSVGTGASGNTIYF. In DNA, the CDR3 is TGTGCCAGCAGCGTAGGGACAGGGGCATCTGGAAACACCATATATTTT. The full variable domain, its missing parts supplied by reference TRBV9 and TRBJ1-3, is DSGVTQTPKHLITATGQRVTLRCSPRSGDLSVYWYQQSLDQGLQFLIQYYNGEERAKGNILERFSAQQFPDLHSELNLSSLELGDSALYFCASSVGTGASGNTIYFGEGSWLTVV.

The V and J genes are TRBV3-1 (or the pseudogene TRBV3-2) and TRBJ2-1, with D unclear. CDR3 length: 16 residues. The V end lost 4 bases, the J end lost 2 bases, and 15 bases lay between the germline ends. CDR1 LGHDT and CDR2 YNNKEL come from the germline V gene (reference sequence). CDR3 DNA sequence: TGTGCCAGCAGCCCTGGTGTGGGAAGCACCTACAATGAGCAGTTCTTC. Translated, it gives CASSPGVGSTYNEQFF.

V is TRBV30 and J is TRBJ1-2, with unresolved D. V lost 2 bases, J lost 1 base, and 14 bases lay in between. The CDR3 runs 15 residues. The germline gives CDR1 GTSNPN, CDR2 SVGIG (reference sequence). This chain's CDR3 is CAWSPPRLDNYGYTF. The CDR3 region has the DNA TGTGCCTGGAGTCCCCCAAGGTTGGATAACTATGGCTACACCTTC.

The chain carries TRBV27 and TRBJ2-7; D remains ambiguous. The CDR3 has 15 residues. Per the germline V gene, CDR1 is MNHEY and CDR2 is SMNVEV (reference sequence). With 0 bases removed from V and 2 bases from J, the gap between germline ends came to 11 bases. DNA of the CDR3: TGTGCCAGCAGTTTATCCCGGGCAGGACCCTACGAGCAGTACTTC. Protein product: CASSLSRAGPYEQYF.

This clone was counted between two and nine times. The V and J genes are TRBV4-1 and TRBJ1-2, with D possibly being TRBD1 (6 bases). The CDR3 consists of 17 residues. Trimming stripped 3 bases from V and 8 bases from J, with 25 bases between. The germline V gene encodes CDR1 MGHRA and CDR2 YSYEKL. Here the CDR3 reads CASSHDRGIGGAGGYTF. The CDR3 DNA reads TGCGCCAGCAGCCATGACCGGGGCATCGGGGGGGCTGGCGGCTACACCTTC.

This clone was observed a single time. The chain combines TRBV27 with TRBJ2-2, with 9 bases matching TRBD1. Trimming took 5 bases from V and 4 from J; bases not matched to a gene: 5. CDR1 is MNHEY and CDR2 is SMNVEV in the germline V gene (reference sequence). This CDR3 is 15 amino acids long. CDR3 nucleotide sequence: TGTGCCAGCAGTCCCCGGGACAGGGTCACCGGGGAGCTGTTTTTT. It translates to CASSPRDRVTGELFF.

V gene TRBV27 combines with J gene TRBJ1-2; 7 nucleotides align to TRBD1. The CDR3 has 14 residues. The germline V gene encodes CDR1 MNHEY and CDR2 SMNVEV (reference sequence). J was trimmed by 8 bases and V by 5 bases; bases with no gene match: 11. CDR3 loop: CASSPGTVPLGYTF. Here the CDR3 DNA reads TGTGCCAGCAGTCCCGGGACAGTCCCCCTAGGCTACACCTTC.

A few counts support this clone. The CDR3 loop is CASSYDTGHGELFF. CDR3 DNA: TGTGCCAGCAGTTACGACACAGGGCACGGGGAGCTGTTTTTT. The chain joins TRBV6-5 to TRBJ2-2; TRBD1 is a possible D gene (6 bases). CDR1 and CDR2 (germline): MNHEY, SVGAGI. V lost 2 bases, J lost 7 bases, and 11 bases lay in between. This CDR3 is built from 14 residues.

The J gene is TRBJ2-3, the V gene TRBV6-5; 12 nucleotides align to TRBD2. This CDR3 region has 15 residues. Losses at the gene ends were 4 bases for V and 5 bases for J; bases not matched to a gene: 4. CDR1 is MNHEY and CDR2 is SVGAGI in the germline V gene. CDR3 protein: CASSWTSGDGDTQYF. The CDR3, as DNA: TGTGCCAGCAGTTGGACTAGCGGGGACGGAGATACGCAGTATTTT.

This clone was found a few times. The chain couples TRBV7-9 to TRBJ2-7; D gene ambiguous. CDR1 is SEHNR, CDR2 FQNEAQ, per germline (reference sequence). The V and J ends lost 1 base and 2 bases respectively, with 12 bases between them. The CDR3 covers 15 residues. This CDR3 reads CASSLDVGWAYEQYF. CDR3 DNA sequence: TGTGCCAGCAGCTTAGACGTAGGTTGGGCCTACGAGCAGTACTTC.

The V and J genes are TRBV19 and TRBJ2-1, with TRBD1 as a possible D gene (5 bases). From germline, CDR1 is LNHDA and CDR2 SQIVND (reference sequence). V lost 2 bases and J 0 bases, leaving 8 bases between the germline ends. This CDR3 region has 15 residues. CDR3 protein: CASSIRQISYNEQFF. In nucleotides, the CDR3 is TGTGCCAGTAGTATACGACAGATCTCCTACAATGAGCAGTTCTTC.

This clone was seen just once. Sequence at one end of the junction differs from germline and may be a read error. The chain joins TRBV24-1 to TRBJ2-5, with 9 bases lining up with TRBD2. Germline V gives CDR1 KGHDR, CDR2 SFDVKD. This CDR3 comprises 15 residues. The CDR3 sequence is CATSSGGGVQEAQYF. CDR3 in DNA: TGTGCCACCTCGAGCGGCGGGGGGGTCCAAGAGGCCCAGTACTTC.